The rows below give T cell receptor beta chains drawn from one sample of a study of T cell responses to AZD1222 COVID-19 vaccine. Measured with immunoSEQ multiplex PCR; TCRdb has only the in-frame clones, and not every one. The table includes more than 140,000 clones, roughly 88% detected once. Specimen: peripheral blood, collected on day 0 of MenACWY control vaccination. The receptors were sampled from an adult in good health. CDR3s leave out the opening cysteine and the closing phenylalanine or tryptophan. D genes are given only for firm matches.

V gene: TRBV5-5
D gene: .
CDR3 length: 15
CDR3 protein: ASSFGVGESSYNEQF

V gene: TRBV29-1
D gene: .
CDR3 length: 11
CDR3 protein: SVEVTGYGELF

V gene: TRBV7-2
D gene: .
CDR3 length: 13
CDR3 protein: ASSFIRGAGGGYT

V gene: TRBV18
D gene: TRBD1
CDR3 length: 12
CDR3 protein: ASSETGGATGYT

V gene: TRBV10-3
D gene: .
CDR3 length: 13
CDR3 protein: AIQSGSGGNQPQH

V gene: TRBV15
D gene: .
CDR3 length: 11
CDR3 protein: ATSSDSNQPQH

V gene: TRBV30
D gene: TRBD1
CDR3 length: 13
CDR3 protein: AWSPHTGVFTEAF

V gene: TRBV21-1
D gene: .
CDR3 length: 14
CDR3 protein: ASSRPRGGFFIEQF

V gene: TRBV7-2
D gene: .
CDR3 length: 11
CDR3 protein: ASSLLVRTEQY

V gene: TRBV5-4
D gene: TRBD1
CDR3 length: 14
CDR3 protein: ASSFHGTGMNTEAF

V gene: TRBV11-2
D gene: .
CDR3 length: 13
CDR3 protein: ASSLDRDSTDTQY

V gene: TRBV5-4
D gene: .
CDR3 length: 11
CDR3 protein: ASSYRGPDTQY

V gene: TRBV7-8
D gene: TRBD1
CDR3 length: 12
CDR3 protein: ASSPGTGVTEAF

V gene: TRBV5-1
D gene: TRBD2
CDR3 length: 15
CDR3 protein: ASSLAGGPSGANVLT

V gene: TRBV6-5
D gene: TRBD1
CDR3 length: 12
CDR3 protein: ASSLTGQNEKLF

V gene: TRBV11-3
D gene: .
CDR3 length: 13
CDR3 protein: ASSFGVGGQTEAF

V gene: TRBV7-6
D gene: TRBD2
CDR3 length: 14
CDR3 protein: ASSLGAGGSSYEQY

V gene: TRBV5-8
D gene: .
CDR3 length: 11
CDR3 protein: ASHRVGSYGYT

V gene: TRBV7-9
D gene: .
CDR3 length: 11
CDR3 protein: ASTPQVTDTQY

V gene: TRBV27
D gene: .
CDR3 length: 14
CDR3 protein: ASSLSIGQSNYGYT

V gene: TRBV4-3
D gene: .
CDR3 length: 14
CDR3 protein: ASSLINGGAEYGYT

V gene: TRBV30
D gene: .
CDR3 length: 11
CDR3 protein: AWSVNTAEKLF

V gene: TRBV6-2/TRBV6-3
D gene: .
CDR3 length: 11
CDR3 protein: ASSYSQDRLLH

V gene: TRBV28
D gene: TRBD2
CDR3 length: 15
CDR3 protein: ASSLGTSGRGSETQY

V gene: TRBV9
D gene: .
CDR3 length: 11
CDR3 protein: ASMGDNNYGYT

V gene: TRBV5-6
D gene: .
CDR3 length: 13
CDR3 protein: ASSQQGFSNQPQH

V gene: TRBV4-3
D gene: .
CDR3 length: 13
CDR3 protein: ASRKQGGSSYEQY

V gene: TRBV2
D gene: TRBD1
CDR3 length: 12
CDR3 protein: ASSVGQVSGELF

V gene: TRBV4-3
D gene: .
CDR3 length: 12
CDR3 protein: ASSQEFPNYEQY

V gene: TRBV5-1
D gene: .
CDR3 length: 11
CDR3 protein: ASSNQGNTEAF

V gene: TRBV3-1/TRBV3-2
D gene: .
CDR3 length: 10
CDR3 protein: ASDGGQETQY

V gene: TRBV5-1
D gene: TRBD1
CDR3 length: 13
CDR3 protein: ASSTLQGGNTEAF

V gene: TRBV7-3
D gene: .
CDR3 length: 12
CDR3 protein: ASRLEGKTGELF

V gene: TRBV7-9
D gene: .
CDR3 length: 14
CDR3 protein: ASSSRDTPVRDTQY

V gene: TRBV7-2
D gene: .
CDR3 length: 14
CDR3 protein: ASSWRRGAQGNTIY

V gene: TRBV29-1
D gene: .
CDR3 length: 13
CDR3 protein: SVHLRGTGANVLT

V gene: TRBV3-1/TRBV3-2
D gene: TRBD2
CDR3 length: 16
CDR3 protein: ASSPRGLAGGPTDTQY

V gene: TRBV6-4
D gene: TRBD1
CDR3 length: 13
CDR3 protein: ASSVTGASNTEAF

V gene: TRBV6-5
D gene: TRBD2
CDR3 length: 13
CDR3 protein: ASSLLALNTGELF

V gene: TRBV4-1
D gene: TRBD2
CDR3 length: 13
CDR3 protein: ASRRGLARSYEQY

V gene: TRBV27
D gene: .
CDR3 length: 13
CDR3 protein: ASSLFWGGGETQY

V gene: TRBV5-1
D gene: .
CDR3 length: 12
CDR3 protein: ASSLEGSNYGYT

V gene: TRBV2
D gene: .
CDR3 length: 13
CDR3 protein: ASNSGGSLGYGYT

V gene: TRBV7-2
D gene: .
CDR3 length: 9
CDR3 protein: ASSTAAEQY

V gene: TRBV7-9
D gene: .
CDR3 length: 10
CDR3 protein: ASSPRGGEQF

V gene: TRBV6-4
D gene: .
CDR3 length: 12
CDR3 protein: ASSVSQSEGGYT

V gene: TRBV5-1
D gene: TRBD1
CDR3 length: 12
CDR3 protein: ASSGRQGAGELF

V gene: TRBV9
D gene: .
CDR3 length: 11
CDR3 protein: ASSGISSGELF

V gene: TRBV7-6
D gene: .
CDR3 length: 13
CDR3 protein: ASSLEWGSNQPQH

V gene: TRBV20-1
D gene: .
CDR3 length: 9
CDR3 protein: SAKQGYEQY